One sample yielded the 28 T cell receptor beta chains listed below, sequenced in a study of shared clonotypes between healthy human individuals. Some clones are missing from TCRdb's copy, which holds only in-frame ones; the method was immunoSEQ multiplex PCR. There are 600,000 to 750,000 clones in the sample; less than 80% occur only once, and approximately 1.8% lies in the top ten. The sample was memory CD4+ T cells sorted from blood. The subset here: CD45RA-negative fraction. These receptors were collected from a woman aged 30 to 39 in good health.

On this clone: A far larger clone differs by one base, so this is likely a read error. The sample carries other DNA sequences with the same CDR3. The CDR3 sequence: CASESGYDYNEQFF. The CDR3 DNA reads as TGTGCCAGTGAAAGCGGTTACGACTACAACGAGCAGTTCTTC. The rearrangement links TRBV19 to TRBJ2-1, with TRBD2 as a possible D gene (5 bases). The CDR3 loop spans 14 amino acids. Germline V gene sequence: CDR1 LNHDA, CDR2 SQIVND (reference sequence).

The chain is built from TRBV19 and TRBJ2-1; 13 nucleotides align to TRBD2. The CDR3 spans 16 residues. V lost 4 bases to trimming and J lost 8 bases; unmatched junction nucleotides: 8. Germline loops: CDR1 LNHDA, CDR2 SQIVND (reference sequence). CDR3 sequence (DNA): TGTGCCAGTAGTACAACTAGCGGGAGGGCCGGGGATGAGCAGTTCTTC. Translating it yields CASSTTSGRAGDEQFF.

V and J are TRBV29-1 and TRBJ2-3; D may be TRBD2 (5 bases). CDR3 length equals 13 residues. The V end lost 6 bases, the J end lost 0 bases, and 10 bases lay between the germline ends. Germline lookup yields CDR1 SQVTM and CDR2 ANQGSEA. The chain's CDR3 is CSVVGGSTDTQYF. CDR3 DNA: TGCAGCGTGGTCGGAGGCAGCACAGATACGCAGTATTTT.

The chain combines TRBV6-5 with TRBJ2-7; D uncertain. Trimming removed 2 bases at V and 2 bases at J, with 13 bases between. This CDR3 region has 15 residues. CDR1 MNHEY and CDR2 SVGAGI come from the germline V gene. CDR3 protein: CASSYGPVGTYEQYF. DNA for the CDR3: TGTGCCAGCAGTTACGGGCCTGTCGGCACCTACGAGCAGTACTTC.

The chain couples TRBV13 to TRBJ2-3; a possible D gene is TRBD2 (5 bases). This CDR3 contains 16 residues. Germline V CDR1 and CDR2: PRHDT, FYEKMQ (reference sequence). The V gene lost 3 bases and the J gene lost 1 base, with 14 bases spanning the gap. This CDR3 is CASSFSAKRGTDTQYF. CDR3 in DNA: TGTGCCAGCAGCTTTTCGGCCAAGAGGGGCACAGATACGCAGTATTTT.

This clone showed up just a few times. The V and J genes are TRBV27 and TRBJ1-6; D gene uncertain. V shed 5 bases and J shed 7 bases, with 12 bases lying between them. There are 14 residues in the CDR3. Germline CDR1 and CDR2: MNHEY and SMNVEV (reference sequence). CDR3: CASSPGGDNSPLHF. The CDR3 nucleotides are TGTGCCAGCAGTCCAGGCGGTGACAATTCACCCCTCCACTTT.

V and J are TRBV2 and TRBJ1-5, with D hard to call. V was clipped by 11 bases and J by 0 bases, with 11 bases between them. The CDR3 is 13 amino acids. Germline CDR1 and CDR2: SNHLY and FYNNEI. The CDR3: CAVKGNSNQPQHF. The CDR3 nucleotides read TGTGCCGTAAAAGGCAATAGCAATCAGCCCCAGCATTTT.

This sequence joins TRBV15 and TRBJ2-3; the D call may be TRBD1 or TRBD2 (5 bases each). Trimming took off 5 bases at V and 4 bases at J, with 16 bases between the two ends. CDR1 LNHNV and CDR2 YYDKDF come from the germline V gene (reference sequence). This CDR3 region has 15 residues. This CDR3 reads CATSGGLQGADTQYF. The CDR3 coding sequence is TGTGCCACCAGCGGTGGACTCCAAGGGGCAGATACGCAGTATTTT.

This clone came up a few times. The genes are TRBV5-1 and TRBJ2-5; D is perhaps TRBD2 (7 bases). V lost 1 base and J lost 0, with 13 bases in between. CDR1 and CDR2 from the germline V gene are SGHRS and YFSETQ. The CDR3 contains 16 residues. CDR3 residues: CASSLFQGTNQETQYF. CDR3 coding DNA: TGCGCCAGCAGCTTGTTTCAGGGGACTAACCAAGAGACCCAGTACTTC.

Comments on this clone: The same CDR3 can be traced to other DNA sequences in this sample. V is TRBV19 and J is TRBJ2-3; 7 bases are a match to TRBD1. Per germline, CDR1 LNHDA and CDR2 SQIVND (reference sequence). The trim removed 6 bases at V and 3 bases at J, leaving 3 bases unmatched. CDR3 length: 13 amino acids. CDR3 residues: CASRVRGTDTQYF. For the CDR3, the DNA is TGTGCCAGTAGGGTCAGGGGGACAGATACGCAGTATTTT.

V is TRBV19 and J is TRBJ2-2, with D possibly being TRBD1 (6 bases). The CDR3 length is 14 residues. The V end lost 6 bases, the J end lost 4 bases, and 12 bases lay between the germline ends. The germline CDR1 and CDR2 sequences are LNHDA and SQIVND (reference sequence). The DNA of the CDR3 is TGTGCCAGTAGGGAACAGGGCGGCACCGGGGAGCTGTTTTTT. This encodes CASREQGGTGELFF.

Notes on this clone: A read error may explain this, as a much larger clone is one base away. V gene TRBV7-8 combines with J gene TRBJ1-4; unclear D gene. The V gene lost 3 bases and the J gene lost 5 bases, with 4 bases spanning the gap. Germline V gene data show CDR1 as SGHVS and CDR2 as FQNEAQ. The CDR3 consists of 12 residues. In nucleotides, the CDR3 is TGTGCCAGCAGCTTGGCAAATGAAAAACTGTTTTTT. Encoded protein: CASSLANEKLFF.

Comments on this clone: A read error may be the cause here, since a much bigger clone is one base away. The sample holds other DNA sequences that translate to the same CDR3. The chain has TRBV28 and TRBJ2-7; D gene ambiguous. Germline V gene data show CDR1 as MDHEN and CDR2 as SYDVKM. The CDR3 is 11 amino acids. Trimming took 3 bases from V and 4 from J, leaving 4 bases between them. CDR3 in DNA: TGTGCCAGCAGTTTGAGGTACGAGCAGTACTTC. Translated, it gives CASSLRYEQYF.

V usage is TRBV7-9 and J usage is TRBJ1-4; no definite D call. V shed 5 bases and J shed 8 bases, with 6 bases lying between them. There are 11 residues in the CDR3. Germline CDR1 is SEHNR and CDR2 is FQNEAQ (reference sequence). CDR3 loop: CASSMGEKLFF. DNA for the CDR3: TGTGCCAGCAGCATGGGGGAAAAACTGTTTTTT.

The J gene is TRBJ1-2, the V gene TRBV15; D uncertain. CDR1 is LNHNV, CDR2 YYDKDF, per germline (reference sequence). V lost 0 bases and J 7 bases, leaving 6 bases between the germline ends. The CDR3 totals 12 residues. CDR3 DNA sequence: TGTGCCACCAGCAGAGAGGAGTTTGGCTACACCTTC. It encodes CATSREEFGYTF. Full variable domain (remainder filled in from reference TRBV15 and TRBJ1-2): DAMVIQNPRYQVTQFGKPVTLSCSQTLNHNVMYWYQQKSSQAPKLLFHYYDKDFNNEADTPDNFQSRRPNTSFCFLDIRSPGLGDTAMYLCATSREEFGYTFGSGTRLTVV.

This chain connects TRBV10-3 to TRBJ1-3; the D is unclear. Looked up from germline, CDR1 is ENHRY and CDR2 is SYGVKD. V was clipped by 2 bases and J by 2 bases, with 7 bases between them. CDR3 length: 14 residues. DNA for the CDR3: TGTGCCATCAGTGAGAATGGGGCTGGAAACACCATATATTTT. It translates to CAISENGAGNTIYF.

The J gene is TRBJ2-1, the V gene TRBV18, with 15 bases matching TRBD2. CDR1 and CDR2 from the germline V gene are KGHSH and LQKENI. The CDR3 extends over 17 amino acids. J gave up 8 bases and V 3 bases, and 8 bases lay outside the gene matches. The CDR3 DNA follows: TGTGCCAGCTCACCCCGAACTGGACTAGCGGGAGGGGATGAGCAGTTCTTC. Protein product: CASSPRTGLAGGDEQFF.

J is TRBJ2-7 and V is TRBV7-2, with TRBD2 as a possible D gene (6 bases). This CDR3 has 13 amino acids. In germline, CDR1 is SGHTA, CDR2 FQGNSA. V lost 4 bases and J 2 bases, leaving 9 bases between the germline ends. DNA of the CDR3: TGTGCCAGCAGCTCTCGACTAGCCTACGAGCAGTACTTC. Its translation is CASSSRLAYEQYF.

This clone appeared a few times. The rearrangement links TRBV7-3 to TRBJ2-1, with a tentative D call TRBD1 (6 bases). Trimming took off 2 bases at V and 8 bases at J, with 10 bases between the two ends. The CDR3 loop spans 13 amino acids. Germline values: CDR1 SGHTA, CDR2 FQGTGA. The CDR3 coding sequence is TGTGCCAGCAGCTTACAGGGGCCCGATGAGCAGTTCTTC. It yields the protein CASSLQGPDEQFF.

This chain links TRBV27 with TRBJ2-6; D unresolved. The V end was cut by 2 bases, the J end by 0 bases, with 8 bases between. The CDR3 has 16 residues. Per the germline V gene, CDR1 is MNHEY and CDR2 is SMNVEV (reference sequence). This CDR3 reads CASSLRSNSGANVLTF. Written as DNA, the CDR3 is TGTGCCAGCAGTTTAAGGTCTAACTCTGGGGCCAACGTCCTGACTTTC. Based on the CDR3 plus reference TRBV27 and TRBJ2-6, the full variable domain is EAQVTQNPRYLITVTGKKLTVTCSQNMNHEYMSWYRQDPGLGLRQIYYSMNVEVTDKGDVPEGYKVSRKEKRNFPLILESPSPNQTSLYFCASSLRSNSGANVLTFGAGSRLTVL.

Of note for this clone: Other DNA sequences of this sample code for an identical CDR3. The CDR3 coding sequence is TGTGCCACCAGCAGAGACAAGGGCTATCAGCCCCAGCATTTT. Its protein product is CATSRDKGYQPQHF. V is TRBV15 and J is TRBJ1-5; D uncertain. Trimming left V 0 bases short and J 5 bases short, with 8 bases between. CDR1 is LNHNV and CDR2 is YYDKDF in the germline V gene (reference sequence). CDR3 size: 14 residues. The whole variable domain, filled in from reference TRBV15 and TRBJ1-5, reads DAMVIQNPRYQVTQFGKPVTLSCSQTLNHNVMYWYQQKSSQAPKLLFHYYDKDFNNEADTPDNFQSRRPNTSFCFLDIRSPGLGDTAMYLCATSRDKGYQPQHFGDGTRLSIL.

The J gene is TRBJ2-1, the V gene TRBV10-2; perhaps TRBD2 as D (6 bases). From germline, CDR1 is WSHSY and CDR2 SAAADI. Trimming removed 3 bases from V and 3 bases from J, with 12 bases in between. This CDR3 contains 15 residues. This CDR3 is CASSDSAGIYNEQFF. CDR3 in DNA: TGCGCCAGCAGTGACTCTGCGGGGATCTACAATGAGCAGTTCTTC.

The V gene is TRBV5-1, the J gene TRBJ2-2, with a weak D call TRBD1 (5 bases). V lost 6 bases to trimming and J lost 4 bases, with 13 bases between them. The CDR3 runs 14 residues. The germline CDR1 and CDR2 sequences are SGHRS and YFSETQ. CDR3 residues: CASNLWGVTGELFF. CDR3 in DNA: TGCGCCAGCAACTTATGGGGCGTCACCGGGGAGCTGTTTTTT.

This clone was observed many times. The gene calls are TRBV9 and TRBJ1-5, with D hard to call. V lost 5 bases to trimming and J lost 3 bases, with 3 bases between them. The CDR3 sequence is 11 residues long. Germline V gene data show CDR1 as SGDLS and CDR2 as YYNGEE. This CDR3 is CASRINQPQHF. The CDR3 DNA reads as TGTGCCAGCAGGATCAATCAGCCCCAGCATTTT.

The chain recombines TRBV19 with TRBJ1-1; D perhaps matches TRBD1 (5 bases). From germline, CDR1 is LNHDA and CDR2 SQIVND (reference sequence). The CDR3 covers 16 residues. Trimming left V 0 bases short and J 6 bases short, with 17 bases between. DNA of the CDR3: TGTGCCAGTAGTATAGATCTCGGCAGGGTGGGCGCTGAAGCTTTCTTT. Translated, it gives CASSIDLGRVGAEAFF.

The J gene is TRBJ1-2, the V gene TRBV30; TRBD1 agrees at 8 bases. Losses at the gene ends were 3 bases for V and 0 bases for J; bases not matched to a gene: 6. The CDR3 length is 15 residues. CDR1 and CDR2 from the germline V gene are GTSNPN and SVGIG (reference sequence). In DNA form, the CDR3 reads TGTGCCTGGAGGGACGTGACAGGGGCTAACTATGGCTACACCTTC. This encodes CAWRDVTGANYGYTF.

The chain carries TRBV25-1 and TRBJ2-2; D is unclear. CDR1 and CDR2 (germline): MGHDK, SYGVNS. V was pared by 3 bases and J by 1 base, with 6 bases between. The CDR3 length is 14 residues. Here the CDR3 DNA reads TGTGCCAGCAGTGACAGGAGGAACACCGGGGAGCTGTTTTTT. Residues: CASSDRRNTGELFF.

A word on this clone: A much larger clone differs by one base, so this may be a read error. CDR3 coding DNA: TGTGCCAGCAGCTTTGGGAACACTGAAGCTTTCTTT. Its translation is CASSFGNTEAFF. The V and J genes are TRBV5-4 and TRBJ1-1; D unresolved. V lost 2 bases and J 1 base, leaving 3 bases between the germline ends. The germline V gene has CDR1 SGHNT and CDR2 YYREEE (reference sequence). The CDR3 runs 12 residues.